These 29 T cell receptor beta chains came from one sample sequenced in a study of Ad26.COV2.S vaccination and SARS-CoV-2 variants. The table came from immunoSEQ multiplex PCR; TCRdb's copy has only in-frame clones and leaves some out. The sample carries 510,000 or so clones, 87% recorded once. Described treatment: approximately 18 received Ad26.COV2.S at low or high dose, single or two shots; about 5 received placebo; per-sample allocation not given. The study sampled participants on day 63 after the first vaccine or placebo injection. Sequencing used peripheral blood, obtained in a trial of Ad26.COV2.S vaccine versus placebo. The receptors derive from a person aged 18-60 years who received the Ad26.COV2.S COVID-19 vaccine or a placebo.

Details on this clone: The sample has other DNA sequences that encode this CDR3 too. The chain employs TRBV9 and TRBJ1-6; D is unresolved. Germline V gives CDR1 SGDLS, CDR2 YYNGEE. V was shortened by 1 base and J by 7 bases, with 6 bases between the two germline ends. There are 13 residues in the CDR3. CDR3 DNA sequence: TGTGCCAGCAGCGTAAAGGTGAATTCACCCCTCCACTTT. This codes for CASSVKVNSPLHF.

This chain connects TRBV28 to TRBJ2-1; 7 bases agree with TRBD1. With V trimmed by 7 bases and J by 4 bases, 7 bases remained unmatched. From germline, CDR1 is MDHEN and CDR2 SYDVKM. CDR3 length: 14 residues. In DNA, the CDR3 is TGTGCCAGCACCCCCGGGACAGCTTACAATGAGCAGTTCTTC. Protein: CASTPGTAYNEQFF.

This clone showed up just once. The V and J genes are TRBV6-5 and TRBJ1-5, with D possibly TRBD1 on 5 matching bases. The length of the CDR3 is 15 residues. The V gene's germline CDR1 is MNHEY and CDR2 SVGAGI. Between the trimmed V and J ends, which lost 8 bases and 6 bases, there was a span of 20 bases. CDR3 protein: CASGGAPGTGQPQHF. CDR3 in DNA: TGTGCCAGCGGAGGGGCTCCTGGGACCGGTCAGCCCCAGCATTTT.

The chain joins TRBV19 to TRBJ2-1, with 8 bases lining up with TRBD2. Germline V CDR1 and CDR2: LNHDA, SQIVND (reference sequence). The CDR3 has 13 amino acids. V shed 6 bases, J shed 8 bases, and the junction held 6 bases outside the gene matches. CDR3 sequence reads: CASSTSSGHEQFF. In DNA, the CDR3 is TGTGCCAGTAGCACCTCTAGCGGGCATGAGCAGTTCTTC.

The chain couples TRBV9 to TRBJ1-1, with no clear D. Germline lookup yields CDR1 SGDLS and CDR2 YYNGEE. The V end lost 0 bases, the J end lost 6 bases, and 12 bases lay between the germline ends. The CDR3 is made up of 14 amino acids. The CDR3 coding sequence is TGTGCCAGCAGCGTAGTTGTGGCGGCCGCTGAAGCTTTCTTT. This translates into CASSVVVAAAEAFF.

This chain's CDR3 is CASSTRIISETQYF. The DNA for the CDR3 is TGTGCCAGCAGCACAAGGATTATTAGTGAGACCCAGTACTTC. This sequence joins TRBV5-6 and TRBJ2-5, with no clear D. This CDR3 region has 14 residues. Trimming cost V 4 bases and J 5 bases, with 15 bases left between them. Germline CDR1 is SGHDT and CDR2 is YYEEEE.

This rearrangement joins TRBV13 to TRBJ1-1, with D tentatively TRBD1 (6 bases). Trimming removed 5 bases from V and 1 base from J, with 14 bases in between. The germline gives CDR1 PRHDT, CDR2 FYEKMQ (reference sequence). The CDR3 runs to 15 residues. In DNA, the CDR3 is TGTGCCAGCAGCGAGTGGACAGTTGGGAACACTGAAGCTTTCTTT. This encodes CASSEWTVGNTEAFF.

V and J are TRBV28 and TRBJ1-5; unclear D gene. The germline V gene has CDR1 MDHEN and CDR2 SYDVKM. Trimming shortened V by 3 bases and J by 5 bases, and 11 bases separated the two germline ends. CDR3 length equals 14 residues. CDR3 in DNA: TGTGCCAGCAGTTTCAGCCCGGTGGATCAGCCCCAGCATTTT. It yields the protein CASSFSPVDQPQHF.

The J gene is TRBJ1-5, the V gene TRBV4-1; tentative D call: TRBD1 (5 bases). V was cut by 0 bases and J by 3 bases, with 15 bases left in between. Germline lookup yields CDR1 MGHRA and CDR2 YSYEKL. The CDR3 contains 17 residues. CDR3 in DNA: TGCGCCAGCAGCCAAGAGGGAGCCCAGGGACTCAATCAGCCCCAGCATTTT. Residues: CASSQEGAQGLNQPQHF.

The chain employs TRBV7-2 and TRBJ2-5, with 9 bases matching TRBD2. The CDR3 extends over 16 amino acids. CDR1 is SGHTA and CDR2 is FQGNSA in the germline V gene. V was clipped by 8 bases and J by 1 base; unmatched bases: 11. The CDR3 nucleotides read TGTGCCAGCCGCTCACCGGGACTAGCTTCCCAAGAGACCCAGTACTTC. This sequence encodes CASRSPGLASQETQYF.

This rearrangement joins TRBV23-1 to TRBJ2-7; 7 positions match TRBD1. TRBV23-1 is identified as an open reading frame with a role that is uncertain. Germline trimming cut 6 bases from V and 2 bases from J; bases unmatched to any gene: 7. The CDR3 spans 14 residues. The CDR3 region has the DNA TGCGCCAGCAGGAAGGACAGGACTCCCTACGAGCAGTACTTC. Residues: CASRKDRTPYEQYF.

The chain recombines TRBV24-1 with TRBJ2-1; no reliable D call. V was pared by 3 bases and J by 2 bases, with 10 bases between. This CDR3 has 15 residues. CDR1 is KGHDR, CDR2 SFDVKD, per germline. The CDR3 DNA follows: TGTGCCACCAGTGATATTGGCGTTCCCTACAATGAGCAGTTCTTC. Translating it yields CATSDIGVPYNEQFF.

J is TRBJ2-7 and V is TRBV9; D is ambiguous. Trimming removed 4 bases at V and 6 bases at J, with 11 bases between. This CDR3 is built from 12 residues. CDR1 SGDLS and CDR2 YYNGEE come from the germline V gene. In nucleotides, the CDR3 is TGTGCCAGCAGCCCCCGTGGGTTCGAGCAGTACTTC. This codes for CASSPRGFEQYF.

This chain connects TRBV5-6 to TRBJ2-7, with a weak D call TRBD1 (5 bases). Trimming removed 3 bases at V and 2 bases at J, with 21 bases between. The CDR3 sequence is 17 residues long. The germline V gene encodes CDR1 SGHDT and CDR2 YYEEEE. In DNA, the CDR3 is TGTGCCAGCAGCTCATTACCCCGAGAGTTGGGGCCCTACGAGCAGTACTTC. This codes for CASSSLPRELGPYEQYF. Full variable domain (missing parts from reference TRBV5-6 and TRBJ2-7): DAGVTQSPTHLIKTRGQQVTLRCSPKSGHDTVSWYQQALGQGPQFIFQYYEEEERQRGNFPDRFSGHQFPNYSSELNVNALLLGDSALYLCASSSLPRELGPYEQYFGPGTRLTVT.

The gene calls are TRBV3-1 (or the pseudogene TRBV3-2) and TRBJ2-3; D call uncertain. CDR1 is LGHDT, CDR2 YNNKEL, per germline (reference sequence). This CDR3 comprises 15 residues. The germline V and J ends were trimmed by 3 bases and 6 bases, with 16 bases remaining between them. The CDR3 reads CASSHLAASSDTQYF. Written as DNA, the CDR3 is TGTGCCAGCAGCCACTTGGCGGCCTCCTCCGATACGCAGTATTTT.

This sequence joins TRBV28 and TRBJ1-5; D call uncertain. Germline V CDR1 and CDR2: MDHEN, SYDVKM. CDR3 length: 14 residues. With 3 bases removed from V and 0 bases from J, the gap between germline ends came to 6 bases. The CDR3 DNA follows: TGTGCCAGCAGTTTGACCTATAGCAATCAGCCCCAGCATTTT. The encoded protein is CASSLTYSNQPQHF.

The chain recombines TRBV4-1 with TRBJ2-1; TRBD2 matches at 7 bases. The V gene end was trimmed by 0 bases and the J gene end by 4 bases; junction bases not matched to a gene: 6. Germline V gene lookup returns CDR1 MGHRA and CDR2 YSYEKL. The CDR3 has 16 residues. This CDR3 reads CASSQEGGRGYNEQFF. The DNA of the CDR3 is TGCGCCAGCAGCCAAGAAGGTGGGAGGGGTTACAATGAGCAGTTCTTC.

This CDR3 is CATSRDRRGPGNTIYF. As DNA, the CDR3 is TGTGCCACCAGCAGAGATCGGCGGGGGCCGGGAAACACCATATATTTT. This chain joins TRBV15 and TRBJ1-3; maybe TRBD1 (6 bases). V was pared by 0 bases and J by 4 bases, with 13 bases between. CDR1 and CDR2 from the germline V gene are LNHNV and YYDKDF (reference sequence). This CDR3 comprises 16 residues.

The chain combines TRBV24-1 with TRBJ2-3; 7 nucleotides match TRBD2. Trimming removed 4 bases from V and 5 bases from J; junction bases left unmatched: 14. The CDR3 length is 17 residues. Germline values: CDR1 KGHDR, CDR2 SFDVKD. Here the CDR3 DNA reads TGTGCCACCAGTGACCAGCCCGGGCCCCCGGGGGGAGATACGCAGTATTTT. It specifies CATSDQPGPPGGDTQYF.

The chain combines TRBV7-9 with TRBJ1-2; no firm D call. CDR1 and CDR2 from the germline V gene are SEHNR and FQNEAQ (reference sequence). V was trimmed by 1 base and J by 11 bases, leaving 11 bases between them. This CDR3 comprises 12 residues. The CDR3 coding sequence is TGTGCCAGCAGCTTAGACCTTGTGAGGTACACCTTC. As protein: CASSLDLVRYTF.

The chain combines TRBV19 with TRBJ2-1, with 7 bases matching TRBD2. The CDR3 covers 15 residues. The ends lost 6 bases at V and 3 bases at J; junction bases unmatched: 8. CDR1 is LNHDA and CDR2 is SQIVND in the germline V gene (reference sequence). This CDR3 reads CASSRGTNYYNEQFF. The CDR3 bases are TGTGCCAGTAGCCGCGGGACTAATTACTACAATGAGCAGTTCTTC.

The chain couples TRBV4-1 to TRBJ2-3; possibly TRBD1 or TRBD2 for D (5 bases each). With 4 bases removed from V and 1 base from J, the gap between germline ends came to 21 bases. Germline CDR1 is MGHRA and CDR2 is YSYEKL. The CDR3 extends over 18 amino acids. The CDR3 is CASSRNLLRDVGTDTQYF. Here the CDR3 DNA reads TGCGCCAGCAGCCGAAATTTACTCCGGGACGTAGGCACAGATACGCAGTATTTT.

The chain combines TRBV14 with TRBJ2-2, with D unresolved. V shed 0 bases and J shed 8 bases, with 10 bases lying between them. Germline CDR1 and CDR2: SGHDN and FVKESK. CDR3 length equals 14 residues. DNA for the CDR3: TGTGCCAGCAGCCAAGATCAGAAGTTGGGGGAGCTGTTTTTT. This gives the protein CASSQDQKLGELFF.

CDR3 amino acids: CASSLWAAYEQYF. The CDR3 coding sequence is TGTGCCAGCAGCTTGTGGGCAGCCTACGAGCAGTACTTC. The chain carries TRBV5-6 and TRBJ2-7; D gene uncertain. Per germline, CDR1 SGHDT and CDR2 YYEEEE. The V and J ends lost 1 base and 2 bases respectively, with 7 bases between them. The CDR3 is made up of 13 amino acids.

The chain uses TRBV10-3 and TRBJ2-1, with TRBD2 matching over 7 bases. The trim removed 10 bases at V and 6 bases at J, leaving 15 bases unmatched. CDR1 is ENHRY, CDR2 SYGVKD, per germline. The CDR3 runs to 15 residues. Written as DNA, the CDR3 is TGTGCCACCGGTCCTCGACTAGCTGCAATCAATGAGCAGTTCTTC. Its protein is CATGPRLAAINEQFF.

The chain couples TRBV20-1 to TRBJ2-7; D is perhaps TRBD1 (5 bases). CDR3 size: 14 residues. In germline, CDR1 is DFQATT, CDR2 SNEGSKA (reference sequence). Trimming cost V 3 bases and J 3 bases, with 15 bases left between them. The chain's CDR3 is CSASGAKGFYEQYF. In DNA form, the CDR3 reads TGCAGTGCTAGTGGGGCCAAAGGGTTCTACGAGCAGTACTTC.

The count of this clone is one. Here the CDR3 reads CASSQPPVGVLNTEAFF. The CDR3 coding sequence is TGCGCCAGCAGCCAACCACCCGTGGGGGTCCTGAACACTGAAGCTTTCTTT. The V and J genes are TRBV4-1 and TRBJ1-1, with D possibly TRBD1 on 5 matching bases. The germline V gene encodes CDR1 MGHRA and CDR2 YSYEKL. The CDR3 has 17 residues. Trimming stripped 2 bases from V and 0 bases from J, with 16 bases between.

The count of this clone is one. The chain carries TRBV27 and TRBJ2-7; D not certain. The CDR3 contains 14 residues. Germline values: CDR1 MNHEY, CDR2 SMNVEV (reference sequence). Trimming took off 3 bases at V and 2 bases at J, with 11 bases between the two ends. The CDR3 DNA is TGTGCCAGCAGTTTGTACCCCAGCCCCTACGAGCAGTACTTC. Translating gives CASSLYPSPYEQYF.

The chain has TRBV15 and TRBJ1-5; D might be TRBD1 (5 bases). The CDR3 consists of 15 residues. The germline V and J ends were trimmed by 0 bases and 4 bases, with 10 bases remaining between them. Germline-derived CDR1 and CDR2 are LNHNV and YYDKDF (reference sequence). CDR3 residues: CATSRDLTANQPQHF. CDR3 nucleotide sequence: TGTGCCACCAGCAGAGATTTGACAGCTAATCAGCCCCAGCATTTT.